The entry below gives a single T cell receptor beta chain sequence along with its context. Per the original data handling: Scientists estimated how many nucleated cells there were by amplifying reference gene primers. Profiled with immunoSEQ multiplex PCR; TCRdb holds only in-frame clones, not every one. That table is the source of V, J and clone size, and D and trimming were worked out from the DNA. Of about 130,000 clones detected, about 93% appear once; the ten largest clones hold 2.1%. Followed over time, Seattle patients had been enrolled while infection was active. This sample stems from a study of blood T cell repertoires in COVID-19. Study summary: T cells, B-cell-depleted T cells, or PBMCs supplied cDNA or gDNA.

The germline V gene encodes CDR1 KGHSH and CDR2 LQKENI. The ends lost 5 bases at V and 5 bases at J; junction bases unmatched: 9. The CDR3 has 15 residues. The receptor was derived from a man aged 50-59 years with COVID-19, enrolled during active disease. The chain couples TRBV18 to TRBJ2-1; 7 nucleotides line up with TRBD2. The material sequenced was peripheral blood. The CDR3 protein is CASSSRDYLNNEQFF. Written as DNA, the CDR3 is TGTGCCAGCTCATCACGGGACTACCTCAACAATGAGCAGTTCTTC.